This entry lists 20 T cell receptor beta chains sequenced from one sample in a study of blood T cell repertoires in COVID-19. TCRdb's copy holds only in-frame clones and misses some; the assay was immunoSEQ multiplex PCR. The profile shows 60,000 to 75,000 clones, 85% to 90% of them singletons. The sequenced sample consisted of peripheral blood. These receptors came from a man in his 70s with active COVID-19.

The chain employs TRBV5-1 and TRBJ1-4, with 8 bases fitting TRBD1. The germline CDR1 and CDR2 sequences are SGHRS and YFSETQ. CDR3 size: 17 residues. After removal of 4 bases from V and 6 bases from J, the junction contained 14 bases not matched to a gene. The CDR3 DNA is TGCGCCAGCAGCCCTAACCACATGACAGGGGCCGATGAAAAACTGTTTTTT. Translated, it gives CASSPNHMTGADEKLFF.

V usage is TRBV6-5 and J usage is TRBJ2-2, with D unclear. CDR3 length equals 12 residues. Germline V gene lookup returns CDR1 MNHEY and CDR2 SVGAGI. V gave up 11 bases and J gave up 4 bases, with 11 bases separating them. CDR3 DNA sequence: TGTGCCGGGTTTAGCATCACCGGGGAGCTGTTTTTT. This gives the protein CAGFSITGELFF.

This clone was detected once. The gene calls are TRBV6-5 and TRBJ1-4; 7 positions agree with TRBD1. This CDR3 region has 14 residues. Trimming took 4 bases from V and 8 from J; bases not matched to a gene: 7. Germline CDR1 is MNHEY and CDR2 is SVGAGI. CDR3 in DNA: TGTGCCAGCAGTTCCGACAGGGTCCCCGAAAAACTGTTTTTT. Encoded protein: CASSSDRVPEKLFF.

The chain couples TRBV5-1 to TRBJ2-3; the match to TRBD2 covers 13 bases. The junction had 11 bases not matched to a gene; V was cut back by 4 bases and J by 0 bases. This CDR3 is 19 amino acids long. Germline lookup yields CDR1 SGHRS and CDR2 YFSETQ. The CDR3 DNA is TGCGCCAGCAGCCCCGCCCGGACTAGCGGGAGTGTCAGCACAGATACGCAGTATTTT. Residues: CASSPARTSGSVSTDTQYF. The complete variable domain, with remaining parts taken from reference TRBV5-1 and TRBJ2-3, reads KAGVTQTPRYLIKTRGQQVTLSCSPISGHRSVSWYQQTPGQGLQFLFEYFSETQRNKGNFPGRFSGRQFSNSRSEMNVSTLELGDSALYLCASSPARTSGSVSTDTQYFGPGTRLTVL.

The chain joins TRBV9 to TRBJ1-2; D is uncertain. The CDR3 contains 14 residues. The germline gives CDR1 SGDLS, CDR2 YYNGEE. The ends were cut back, 6 bases at V and 4 bases at J, with 16 bases in the middle. The CDR3 bases are TGTGCCAGCACCACCGGGATGGCGGCCTATGGCTACACCTTC. Encoded protein: CASTTGMAAYGYTF.

The sample holds one count of this clone. The rearrangement joins TRBV3-1 (or the pseudogene TRBV3-2) to TRBJ2-3; TRBD2 matches at 13 bases. V lost 8 bases, J lost 8 bases, and 1 base stayed unmatched. Germline V gene sequence: CDR1 LGHDT, CDR2 YNNKEL (reference sequence). The CDR3 consists of 12 residues. The CDR3: CASGTSGATQYF. The CDR3 region has the DNA TGTGCCAGCGGGACTAGCGGGGCTACGCAGTATTTT.

The chain employs TRBV29-1 and TRBJ2-2; possibly TRBD2 for D (7 bases). The ends were cut back, 5 bases at V and 3 bases at J, with 10 bases in the middle. CDR3 size: 13 residues. The germline CDR1 and CDR2 sequences are SQVTM and ANQGSEA. CDR3 loop: CSVRGADTGELFF. CDR3 DNA: TGCAGCGTTCGGGGGGCGGACACCGGGGAGCTGTTTTTT.

The rearrangement links TRBV19 to TRBJ2-7; 7 bases line up with TRBD1. The CDR3 covers 14 residues. V dropped 3 bases and J dropped 2; count of bases not matched to a gene: 4. Germline loops: CDR1 LNHDA, CDR2 SQIVND (reference sequence). The CDR3 loop reads CASSMGDRTYEQYF. As DNA, the CDR3 is TGTGCCAGTAGTATGGGGGACAGAACCTACGAGCAGTACTTC.

The chain recombines TRBV19 with TRBJ1-2; D is possibly TRBD1 (6 bases). This CDR3 has 12 amino acids. Trimming pared 8 bases from V and 4 bases from J, leaving 11 bases between. The germline V gene encodes CDR1 LNHDA and CDR2 SQIVND (reference sequence). The CDR3 sequence: CASRQEIYGYTF. The CDR3 coding sequence is TGTGCCAGTCGACAGGAAATCTATGGCTACACCTTC.

V is TRBV11-2 and J is TRBJ2-5, with 12 nucleotides matching TRBD2. CDR1 and CDR2 (germline): SGHAT, FQNNGV. There are 15 residues in the CDR3. After removal of 0 bases from V and 9 bases from J, the junction contained 5 bases not matched to a gene. Here the CDR3 DNA reads TGTGCCAGCAGCTTAGATCCTAGCGGGAGGGTGGCCCAGTACTTC. Protein: CASSLDPSGRVAQYF.

The gene calls are TRBV9 and TRBJ2-7; TRBD2 might be the D (5 bases). V lost 0 bases, J lost 2 bases, and 12 bases lay in between. Germline V gives CDR1 SGDLS, CDR2 YYNGEE. The length of the CDR3 is 15 residues. The CDR3 here is CASSVASSGPYEQYF. The CDR3 nucleotides read TGTGCCAGCAGCGTAGCTTCGAGCGGTCCCTACGAGCAGTACTTC.

CDR3 in amino acids: CASTNNRGSYGYTF. The CDR3 DNA sequence: TGTGCCAGTACCAACAATAGGGGGAGCTATGGCTACACCTTC. The chain couples TRBV19 to TRBJ1-2, with D possibly being TRBD1 (6 bases). V dropped 7 bases and J dropped 4 bases, with 16 bases sitting between them. Germline CDR1 LNHDA, CDR2 SQIVND (reference sequence). The CDR3 runs 14 residues.

The V call is TRBV6-5, the J call TRBJ1-1, with D possibly TRBD1 on 5 matching bases. The V and J ends lost 5 bases and 11 bases respectively, with 21 bases between them. The CDR3 contains 14 residues. The germline gives CDR1 MNHEY, CDR2 SVGAGI. CDR3 DNA sequence: TGTGCCAGCAGTCCCCTGGGGCAGGAGGGATGGGCTTTCTTT. This codes for CASSPLGQEGWAFF.

This rearrangement joins TRBV25-1 to TRBJ2-5; perhaps TRBD1 as D (5 bases). With 2 bases removed from V and 5 bases from J, the gap between germline ends came to 9 bases. CDR3 length: 13 residues. Germline V CDR1 and CDR2: MGHDK, SYGVNS. This CDR3 reads CASSEQGWETQYF. CDR3 nucleotide sequence: TGTGCCAGCAGTGAACAGGGATGGGAGACCCAGTACTTC.

The V call is TRBV2, the J call TRBJ1-2, with D unclear. The CDR3 is made up of 15 amino acids. V was pared by 5 bases and J by 4 bases, with 17 bases between. Germline loops: CDR1 SNHLY, CDR2 FYNNEI. For the CDR3, the DNA is TGTGCCAGCAGTCCTACGGGCCCCGCGGGCTATGGCTACACCTTC. Translation: CASSPTGPAGYGYTF.

The CDR3 DNA reads TGCAGCGTTGTTTGGGGTAGCGGCTACAATGAGCAGTTCTTC. The encoded protein is CSVVWGSGYNEQFF. The chain combines TRBV29-1 with TRBJ2-1; possible D gene TRBD2, 6 bases. CDR3 length equals 14 residues. CDR1 is SQVTM, CDR2 ANQGSEA, per germline. V gave up 4 bases and J gave up 3 bases, with 13 bases separating them.

CDR3 sequence reads: CASSQDGGPGETQYF. Written as DNA, the CDR3 is TGCGCCAGCAGCCAAGATGGAGGGCCGGGGGAGACCCAGTACTTC. V usage is TRBV4-3 and J usage is TRBJ2-5; D may be TRBD2 (6 bases). Germline V gene lookup returns CDR1 LGHNA and CDR2 YSLEER. This CDR3 has 15 residues. V gave up 0 bases and J gave up 5 bases, with 13 bases separating them.

CDR3 bases: TGTGCCAGCAGCCCGGTTGGCACCGGGGAGCTGTTTTTT. Translated: CASSPVGTGELFF. The rearrangement links TRBV5-5 to TRBJ2-2; D unclear. The germline V gene encodes CDR1 SGHKS and CDR2 YYEKEE (reference sequence). V dropped 4 bases and J dropped 4 bases, with 8 bases sitting between them. This CDR3 has 13 amino acids. The whole variable domain, filled in from reference TRBV5-5 and TRBJ2-2, reads DAGVTQSPTHLIKTRGQQVTLRCSPISGHKSVSWYQQVLGQGPQFIFQYYEKEERGRGNFPDRFSARQFPNYSSELNVNALLLGDSALYLCASSPVGTGELFFGEGSRLTVL.

The chain combines TRBV27 with TRBJ1-2; D not resolved. CDR1 is MNHEY, CDR2 SMNVEV, per germline (reference sequence). V was shortened by 2 bases and J by 6 bases, with 16 bases between the two germline ends. This CDR3 has 15 residues. The CDR3 here is CASSLQAVGFHGYTF. Here the CDR3 DNA reads TGTGCCAGCAGTTTACAGGCAGTTGGGTTTCATGGCTACACCTTC.

V and J are TRBV19 and TRBJ2-7; perhaps TRBD2 as D (5 bases). Germline values: CDR1 LNHDA, CDR2 SQIVND (reference sequence). The CDR3 contains 15 residues. Deletions cut 3 bases from V and 0 bases from J, with 12 bases between. The CDR3 nucleotides are TGTGCCAGTAGTATTCGGAGGCTCCACTCCTACGAGCAGTACTTC. The encoded protein is CASSIRRLHSYEQYF.